This T cell receptor (beta chain) is drawn from a study of cytomegalovirus exposure and HLA in healthy donors. The PCR was carried out with 60 Vbeta primers and 13 Jbeta primers. Some clones are missing from TCRdb's copy, which holds only in-frame ones; the method was immunoSEQ multiplex PCR. The sample carries some 160,000 clones, about 86% recorded once. Of note for this clone: Germline is not matched at one junction end, which may reflect a read error.

The CDR3 totals 13 residues. The germline gives CDR1 GTSNPN, CDR2 SVGIG (reference sequence). The sequenced sample was PBMCs. The chain combines TRBV30 with TRBJ2-7; the D gene is possibly TRBD2 (6 bases). The sequence was collected from a young woman in good health and CMV-seronegative. The CDR3 is CAWTARGVHEQCF. DNA of the CDR3: TGTGCCTGGACGGCGCGCGGGGTCCACGAGCAGTGCTTC.